This TCR beta chain emerged from a study of blood T cell repertoires in COVID-19 (dated by TCRdb to 2018 to 2020). Describing the broader study: Collaborator samples came from the United States, Italy and Spain and covered acute and convalescent phases of COVID-19. The prospective study material was composed of cDNA or gDNA derived from T cells, B-cell-depleted T cells, or PBMCs. Deeply sampled blood TCRbeta repertoires from subjects exposed to, actively infected with, or recovered from COVID-19 were included in the dataset. A freely available public database, intended as a resource for researchers studying the immune response to SARS-CoV-2, is where the repertoires were released. The samples were drawn from the first 160 participants of the ongoing ImmuneRACE study and from more than 1,000 subjects provided by 6 global collaborators. Sample metadata almost always included a de-identified subject ID, COVID-19 status, age in years and sex. Where HLA class I and class II types were available, the types were taken from metadata supplied by the sample provider, not from assay-based typing. Beyond this particular receptor, the publication reports: The amount of clinical and demographic metadata varied by source and participant and was provided uncurated.

A remark on this clone: Its antigen specificity is not known. There are no base qualities to consult, and no much larger clone falls within one base.

In Seattle, one collaborating source enrolled patients while the infection was active and tracked those patients longitudinally over the course of disease. Whole blood was collected in K2EDTA tubes by collaborating institutions according to the institutions' own protocols. For TCRbeta analysis, collaborators shipped samples as frozen whole blood, isolated PBMCs, or DNA extracted from either of those sample types. TCRbeta CDR3 regions were amplified from genomic DNA by means of the immunoSEQ Assay, a bias-controlled multiplex PCR. As for the authors' bioinformatics: Nucleated cell counts per sample were estimated from amplification of reference gene primers within the assay. To quantify the absolute abundance of each unique TCRbeta CDR3 rearrangement, sequence reads were collapsed and filtered. For each sample, productive Simpson clonality was calculated as the square root of Simpson's diversity index over productive rearrangements. TCRdb took over this immuneACCESS table, retaining in-frame rearrangements with V and J assigned. Such tables are incomplete; in checked studies, under half of the missing clones stem from an unresolved V gene, and the remainder is unexplained. V, J and clone size derive from that table, while D and trimming were established from the DNA sequence. This sample lists under 450,000 clones; about 87% were detected once. The leading ten clones occupy about 12% of the sample.

Via the germline V gene (reference sequence), CDR1 is SEHNR and CDR2 FQNEAQ. Trimming removed 5 bases from V and 0 bases from J; the gene matches leave 5 bases unexplained. From its cysteine to its phenylalanine, the CDR3 spans 17 amino acids. The DNA shown is the 51-base CDR3, in frame from base 1. The receptor chain draws on TRBV7-9 and TRBJ2-3; a stretch of 13 junction bases matches TRBD2. Input material: peripheral blood. The receptor was isolated from a woman aged 50 to 65 with COVID-19, enrolled during active disease. The CDR3 protein is CASSPGTSGTSTDTQYF. In nucleotides, the sequence is TGTGCCAGCAGCCCCGGGACTAGCGGGACAAGCACAGATACGCAGTATTTT.